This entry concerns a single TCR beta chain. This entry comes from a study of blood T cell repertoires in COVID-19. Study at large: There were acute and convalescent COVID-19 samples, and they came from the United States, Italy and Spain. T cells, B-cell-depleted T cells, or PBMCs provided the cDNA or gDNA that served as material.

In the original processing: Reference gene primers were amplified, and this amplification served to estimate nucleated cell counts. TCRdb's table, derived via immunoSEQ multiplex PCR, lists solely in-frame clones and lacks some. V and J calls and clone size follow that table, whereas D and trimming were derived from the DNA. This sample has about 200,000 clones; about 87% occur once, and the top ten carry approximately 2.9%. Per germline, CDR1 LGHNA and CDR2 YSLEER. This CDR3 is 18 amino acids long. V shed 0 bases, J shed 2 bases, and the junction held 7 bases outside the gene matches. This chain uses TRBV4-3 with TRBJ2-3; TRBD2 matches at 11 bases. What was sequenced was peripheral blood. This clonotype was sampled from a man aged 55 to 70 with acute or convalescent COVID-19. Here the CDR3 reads CASSQDLLAGVNTDTQYF. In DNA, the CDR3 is TGCGCCAGCAGCCAAGATCTACTAGCGGGGGTGAACACAGATACGCAGTATTTT.